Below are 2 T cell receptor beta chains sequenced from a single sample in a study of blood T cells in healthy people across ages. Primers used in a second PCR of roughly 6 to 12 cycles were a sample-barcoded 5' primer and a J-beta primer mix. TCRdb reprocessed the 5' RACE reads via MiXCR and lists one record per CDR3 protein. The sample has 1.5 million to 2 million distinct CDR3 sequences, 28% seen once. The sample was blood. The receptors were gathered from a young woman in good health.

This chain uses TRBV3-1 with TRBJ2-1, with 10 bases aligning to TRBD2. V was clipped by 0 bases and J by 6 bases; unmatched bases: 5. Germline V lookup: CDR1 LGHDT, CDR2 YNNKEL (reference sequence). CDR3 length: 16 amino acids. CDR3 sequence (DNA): TGTGCCAGCAGCCAAGATAGCCTAGCGGGGGTCAATGAGCAGTTCTTC. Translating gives CASSQDSLAGVNEQFF.

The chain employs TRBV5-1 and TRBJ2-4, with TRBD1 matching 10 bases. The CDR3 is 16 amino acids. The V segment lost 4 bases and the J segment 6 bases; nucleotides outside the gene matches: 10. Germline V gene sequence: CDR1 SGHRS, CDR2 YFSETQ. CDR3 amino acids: CASSPRQGARGNIQYF. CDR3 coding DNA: TGCGCCAGCAGCCCCCGACAGGGGGCGAGGGGAAACATTCAGTACTTC. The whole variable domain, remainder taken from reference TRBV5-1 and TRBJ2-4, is KAGVTQTPRYLIKTRGQQVTLSCSPISGHRSVSWYQQTPGQGLQFLFEYFSETQRNKGNFPGRFSGRQFSNSRSEMNVSTLELGDSALYLCASSPRQGARGNIQYFGAGTRLSVL.